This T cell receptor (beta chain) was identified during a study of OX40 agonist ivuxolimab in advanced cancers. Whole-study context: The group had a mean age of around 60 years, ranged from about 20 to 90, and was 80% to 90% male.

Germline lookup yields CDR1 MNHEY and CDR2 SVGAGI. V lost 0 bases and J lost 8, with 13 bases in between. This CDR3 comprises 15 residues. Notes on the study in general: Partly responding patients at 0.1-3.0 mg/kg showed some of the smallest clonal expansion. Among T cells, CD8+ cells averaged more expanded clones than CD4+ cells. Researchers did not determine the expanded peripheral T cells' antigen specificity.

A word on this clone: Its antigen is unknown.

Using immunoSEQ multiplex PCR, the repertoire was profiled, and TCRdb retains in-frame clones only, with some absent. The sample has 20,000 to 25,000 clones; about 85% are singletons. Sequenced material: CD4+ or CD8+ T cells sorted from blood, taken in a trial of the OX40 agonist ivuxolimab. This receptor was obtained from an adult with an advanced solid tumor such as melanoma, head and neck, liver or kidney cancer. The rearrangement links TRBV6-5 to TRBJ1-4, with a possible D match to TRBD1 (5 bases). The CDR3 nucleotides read TGTGCCAGCAGTTACTCGTGGGGGGAGAGAGAAAAACTGTTTTTT. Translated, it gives CASSYSWGEREKLFF.